The 25 T cell receptor beta chains reported below all come from one sample, sequenced in a study of blood T cells in healthy people across ages. The authors ran a second PCR of about 7 to 11 cycles using a sample-barcoded 5' primer and a J-beta primer mix. TCRdb reprocessed the 5' RACE reads via MiXCR and lists one record per CDR3 protein. This sample has about 570,000 distinct CDR3 sequences, with roughly a quarter found just once. These same data were also listed under a study on T cells of mothers and their children.

The sample comprised blood. The receptor set was obtained from a boy aged 2 to 10 in good health.

The chain links TRBV7-9 to TRBJ2-2; tentative D call: TRBD2 (6 bases). From germline, CDR1 is SEHNR and CDR2 FQNEAQ (reference sequence). This CDR3 comprises 16 residues. V was shortened by 5 bases and J by 1 base, with 14 bases between the two germline ends. CDR3 in DNA: TGTGCCAGCAGCCAACGGACTAACGAGAACACCGGGGAGCTGTTTTTT. Translated: CASSQRTNENTGELFF.

This clonotype was picked up one time. The chain uses TRBV5-1 and TRBJ2-5; 8 nucleotides line up with TRBD1. J lost 4 bases, V lost 5 bases, and 7 bases had no gene match. CDR3 length: 14 residues. The germline V gene encodes CDR1 SGHRS and CDR2 YFSETQ. In DNA, the CDR3 is TGCGCCAGCAGTGACGGCGGGACAGGAGAGACCCAGTACTTC. Encoded protein: CASSDGGTGETQYF.

V gene TRBV4-3 combines with J gene TRBJ2-7; 7 nucleotides align to TRBD1. J lost 12 bases, V lost 2 bases, and 19 bases had no gene match. The CDR3 covers 16 residues. Germline CDR1 and CDR2: LGHNA and YSLEER. The CDR3 DNA follows: TGCGCCAGCAGCCAACAGCCTAGGGACAGCCCGAAGCAACCGTACTTC. It yields the protein CASSQQPRDSPKQPYF.

The CDR3 is CASSFLPGDNEKLFF. The CDR3 DNA reads as TGTGCCAGCAGCTTTCTCCCGGGGGATAATGAAAAACTGTTTTTT. This rearrangement joins TRBV5-5 to TRBJ1-4, with D possibly TRBD1 on 5 matching bases. CDR1 is SGHKS, CDR2 YYEKEE, per germline (reference sequence). With 2 bases removed from V and 4 bases from J, the gap between germline ends came to 12 bases. The CDR3 covers 15 residues.

CDR3 DNA sequence: TGCAGTGCTAGAGGGAGGACAGGGACCTACGAGCAGTACTTC. It specifies CSARGRTGTYEQYF. The V and J genes are TRBV20-1 and TRBJ2-7, with 8 bases fitting TRBD1. The CDR3 totals 14 residues. The germline CDR1 and CDR2 sequences are DFQATT and SNEGSKA (reference sequence). Trimming removed 1 base from V and 2 bases from J; junction bases left unmatched: 4.

The chain is built from TRBV7-2 and TRBJ2-1, with a possible D match to TRBD2 (7 bases). The CDR3 covers 16 residues. Trimming stripped 6 bases from V and 2 bases from J, with 17 bases between. Germline assignment: CDR1 SGHTA and CDR2 FQGNSA. The CDR3 region is CASRFGGTYAYNEQFF. CDR3 bases: TGTGCCAGCAGATTCGGGGGGACATACGCCTACAATGAGCAGTTCTTC.

The chain couples TRBV9 to TRBJ2-5; the match to TRBD2 covers 8 bases. Per the germline V gene, CDR1 is SGDLS and CDR2 is YYNGEE. Losses at the gene ends were 4 bases for V and 5 bases for J; bases not matched to a gene: 7. This CDR3 spans 14 amino acids. The DNA of the CDR3 is TGTGCCAGCAGCATCGCCGGGACTAGGGAGACCCAGTACTTC. Translation: CASSIAGTRETQYF.

J is TRBJ2-3 and V is TRBV20-1, with D tentatively TRBD2 (5 bases). V lost 1 base and J 12 bases, leaving 14 bases between the germline ends. The CDR3 totals 12 residues. Germline-derived CDR1 and CDR2 are DFQATT and SNEGSKA (reference sequence). This chain's CDR3 is CSARGASSDQYF. CDR3 sequence (DNA): TGCAGTGCTAGAGGGGCTAGCTCGGACCAGTATTTT.

This clonotype has just a few counts. The V gene is TRBV5-1, the J gene TRBJ1-6; D gene unclear. The CDR3 is made up of 13 amino acids. V lost 5 bases and J 8 bases, leaving 11 bases between the germline ends. Germline CDR1 and CDR2: SGHRS and YFSETQ. This CDR3 is CASSSRADSPLHF. The CDR3 DNA sequence: TGCGCCAGCAGTTCGAGGGCGGATTCACCCCTCCACTTT.

This clonotype was picked up many times. This chain uses TRBV7-3 with TRBJ2-1; 10 bases agree with TRBD1. This CDR3 is 15 amino acids long. Looked up from germline, CDR1 is SGHTA and CDR2 is FQGTGA. The J segment lost 1 base and the V segment lost 5 bases, leaving 2 bases of the junction unmatched. The CDR3 sequence is CASSLDRGSYNEQFF. The CDR3 coding sequence is TGTGCCAGCAGCCTGGACAGGGGGTCCTACAATGAGCAGTTCTTC.

This chain joins TRBV25-1 and TRBJ2-7; 9 positions match TRBD1. The CDR3 sequence is 14 residues long. The ends lost 3 bases at V and 5 bases at J; junction bases unmatched: 5. Germline assignment: CDR1 MGHDK and CDR2 SYGVNS. CDR3 region: CASSDTGGSDEQYF. Written as DNA, the CDR3 is TGTGCCAGCAGTGACACAGGGGGCTCGGACGAGCAGTACTTC.

Only a few counts were recorded for this clonotype. The rearrangement uses TRBV3-1 and TRBJ2-1; 10 nucleotides line up with TRBD1. With V trimmed by 4 bases and J by 7 bases, 7 bases remained unmatched. Germline V lookup: CDR1 LGHDT, CDR2 YNNKEL (reference sequence). This CDR3 contains 15 residues. Here the CDR3 DNA reads TGTGCCAGCAGCCTATCCGGGACAGGGGTAAATGAGCAGTTCTTC. Its protein is CASSLSGTGVNEQFF.

Of note for this clonotype: One base away lies a much larger clone, so this may be a sequencing read error. The J gene is TRBJ2-5, the V gene TRBV10-3, with TRBD2 identical over 11 bases. This CDR3 has 15 residues. The V and J ends lost 4 bases and 4 bases, in that order; junction bases with no gene match: 5. CDR1 is ENHRY and CDR2 is SYGVKD in the germline V gene. CDR3 nucleotide sequence: TGTGCCATCAGTGTCTGTCTAGCGGGGGGAGAGACCCAGTACTTC. This sequence encodes CAISVCLAGGETQYF.

Only a few counts were recorded for this clonotype. The chain combines TRBV7-2 with TRBJ2-1, with 11 bases that match TRBD2. In germline, CDR1 is SGHTA, CDR2 FQGNSA. V trimming: 5 bases; J trimming: 2 bases; junction bases outside the gene matches: 2. The CDR3 totals 15 residues. The CDR3: CASSISGRAYNEQFF. In DNA form, the CDR3 reads TGTGCCAGCAGCATTAGCGGGAGGGCCTACAATGAGCAGTTCTTC.

The V gene is TRBV25-1, the J gene TRBJ1-1; no clear D. Germline V gene lookup returns CDR1 MGHDK and CDR2 SYGVNS. The germline V and J ends were trimmed by 1 base and 8 bases, with 14 bases remaining between them. The CDR3 totals 14 residues. CDR3 sequence: CASSEFGRGGEAFF. CDR3 DNA: TGTGCCAGCAGTGAATTCGGTCGTGGCGGGGAAGCTTTCTTT.

This clonotype was counted only a few times. J is TRBJ2-3 and V is TRBV25-1, with 7 bases lining up with TRBD2. Looked up from germline, CDR1 is MGHDK and CDR2 is SYGVNS. V lost 2 bases and J lost 2; bases outside the gene matches: 7. The CDR3 contains 16 residues. The CDR3 reads CASSETGGLNTDTQYF. As DNA, the CDR3 is TGTGCCAGCAGTGAAACGGGGGGTCTTAACACAGATACGCAGTATTTT.

In its sample, this clonotype was seen a few times. The chain uses TRBV10-2 and TRBJ2-5; 10 positions agree with TRBD2. Near its end, the DNA agrees better with TRBJ2-1, so the J call may be wrong. The germline V gene encodes CDR1 WSHSY and CDR2 SAAADI. This CDR3 is 15 amino acids long. The CDR3 protein is CASSGRTSGYNEQFF. The CDR3 region has the DNA TGCGCCAGCAGTGGTCGGACTAGCGGCTACAATGAGCAGTTCTTC.

J is TRBJ2-7 and V is TRBV12-3 or TRBV12-4, with D possibly TRBD2 on 5 matching bases. V dropped 6 bases and J dropped 6 bases, with 15 bases sitting between them. CDR3 length: 13 amino acids. Here the CDR3 DNA reads TGTGCCAGCAGATGGGGAGCCGAAGGCGAGCAGTACTTC. Translating gives CASRWGAEGEQYF.

The rearrangement uses TRBV20-1 and TRBJ2-3; 9 bases are a match to TRBD2. This CDR3 has 15 residues. The V gene's germline CDR1 is DFQATT and CDR2 SNEGSKA (reference sequence). J was trimmed by 0 bases and V by 6 bases; bases with no gene match: 7. The CDR3 DNA follows: TGCAGTGCAAATAGACTAGCGGAAAGCACAGATACGCAGTATTTT. Amino acid sequence: CSANRLAESTDTQYF.

J is TRBJ2-5 and V is TRBV6-6, with D hard to call. The CDR3 consists of 13 residues. The V end was cut by 7 bases, the J end by 0 bases, with 9 bases between. CDR1 and CDR2 from the germline V gene are MNHNY and SVGAGI (reference sequence). The CDR3 DNA reads as TGTGCCAGCACCACGTCCCACCAAGAGACCCAGTACTTC. It specifies CASTTSHQETQYF.

This clonotype has more than one count but fewer than ten. The genes are TRBV18 and TRBJ2-3, with unresolved D. Germline CDR1 KGHSH, CDR2 LQKENI. There are 16 residues in the CDR3. V dropped 2 bases and J dropped 0 bases, with 12 bases sitting between them. CDR3 residues: CASSPGGAGSTDTQYF. The CDR3 DNA is TGTGCCAGCTCACCAGGTGGAGCCGGGAGCACAGATACGCAGTATTTT.

This clonotype was seen repeatedly, ten times or more. The chain couples TRBV28 to TRBJ2-2, with 9 bases that match TRBD2. Germline trimming cut 5 bases from V and 3 bases from J; bases unmatched to any gene: 4. The CDR3 runs 15 residues. Germline V gene data show CDR1 as MDHEN and CDR2 as SYDVKM. The CDR3 is CASSPRLADTGELFF. The DNA for the CDR3 is TGTGCCAGCAGTCCCCGACTAGCGGACACCGGGGAGCTGTTTTTT.

This clonotype was recorded a few times. The chain uses TRBV29-1 and TRBJ2-5; D is tentatively TRBD1 or TRBD2 (5 bases each). Germline loops: CDR1 SQVTM, CDR2 ANQGSEA. The length of the CDR3 is 12 residues. V was clipped by 7 bases and J by 4 bases, with 13 bases between them. The CDR3 nucleotides read TGCAGCGGAAGAGGGGCACCAGAGACCCAGTACTTC. It codes for CSGRGAPETQYF.

This clonotype has a handful of counts. The chain joins TRBV6-4 to TRBJ1-5, with D perhaps TRBD1 (6 bases). There are 15 residues in the CDR3. CDR1 is MRHNA, CDR2 SNTAGT, per germline. Trimming removed 4 bases from V and 0 bases from J, with 10 bases in between. CDR3 DNA sequence: TGTGCCAGCAGTGGCGGACAGTATAGCAATCAGCCCCAGCATTTT. Its protein product is CASSGGQYSNQPQHF.

A few counts support this clonotype. The CDR3 here is CASSSRTSGGSGSYNEQFF. CDR3 sequence (DNA): TGTGCCAGCAGTTCCCGGACTAGCGGGGGCTCCGGCTCCTACAATGAGCAGTTCTTC. This rearrangement joins TRBV6-2 or TRBV6-3 to TRBJ2-1; 13 nucleotides line up with TRBD2. CDR1 and CDR2 from the germline V gene are MNHEY and SVGEGT. The J segment lost 0 bases and the V segment lost 4 bases, leaving 9 bases of the junction unmatched. The length of the CDR3 is 19 residues.